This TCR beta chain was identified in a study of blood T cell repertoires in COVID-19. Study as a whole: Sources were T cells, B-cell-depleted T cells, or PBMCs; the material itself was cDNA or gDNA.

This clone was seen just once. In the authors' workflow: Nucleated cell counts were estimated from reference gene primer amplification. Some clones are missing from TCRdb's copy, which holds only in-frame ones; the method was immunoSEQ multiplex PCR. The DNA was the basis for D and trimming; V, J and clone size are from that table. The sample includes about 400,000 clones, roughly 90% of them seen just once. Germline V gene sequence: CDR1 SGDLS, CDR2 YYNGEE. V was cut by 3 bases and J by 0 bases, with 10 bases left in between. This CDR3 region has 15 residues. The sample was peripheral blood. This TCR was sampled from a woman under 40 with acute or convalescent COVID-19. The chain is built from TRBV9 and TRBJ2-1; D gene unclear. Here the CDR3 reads CASSGDSVSYNEQFF. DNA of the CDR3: TGTGCCAGCAGCGGCGACTCGGTCTCCTACAATGAGCAGTTCTTC.